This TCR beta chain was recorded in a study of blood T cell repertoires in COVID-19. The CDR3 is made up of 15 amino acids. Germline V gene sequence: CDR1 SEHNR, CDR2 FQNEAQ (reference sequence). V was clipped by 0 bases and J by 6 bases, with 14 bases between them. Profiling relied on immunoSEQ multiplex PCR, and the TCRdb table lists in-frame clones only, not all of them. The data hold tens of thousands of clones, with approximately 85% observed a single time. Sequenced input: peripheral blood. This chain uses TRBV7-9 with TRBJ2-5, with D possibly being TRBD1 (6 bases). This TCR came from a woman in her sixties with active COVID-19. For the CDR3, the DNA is TGTGCCAGCAGCTTAGCGATGACAGGTCTACAGACCCAGTACTTC. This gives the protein CASSLAMTGLQTQYF. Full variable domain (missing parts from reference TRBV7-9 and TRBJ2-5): DTGVSQNPRHKITKRGQNVTFRCDPISEHNRLYWYRQTLGQGPEFLTYFQNEAQLEKSRLLSDRFSAERPKGSFSTLEIQRTEQGDSAMYLCASSLAMTGLQTQYFGPGTRLLVL.